Each of the 2 T cell receptor beta chains below was sequenced from the same sample in a study of blood T cell repertoires in COVID-19. Method: immunoSEQ multiplex PCR; TCRdb's copy keeps in-frame clones and lacks some. Seen here are roughly 92,000 clones, more than 75% observed once, and the top ten hold 10%. Source material: peripheral blood. The receptors here all came from a man in his fifties or sixties with acute or convalescent COVID-19.

The chain links TRBV30 to TRBJ2-5; 7 nucleotides agree with TRBD2. Germline CDR1 is GTSNPN and CDR2 is SVGIG (reference sequence). The V segment lost 3 bases and the J segment 1 base; nucleotides outside the gene matches: 8. This CDR3 is built from 15 residues. For the CDR3, the DNA is TGTGCCTGGAGGCCGTCGAGGGAGGGCCAAGAGACCCAGTACTTC. Protein sequence: CAWRPSREGQETQYF.

V usage is TRBV6-5 and J usage is TRBJ2-7, with a weak D call TRBD2 (6 bases). This CDR3 contains 15 residues. The germline V gene encodes CDR1 MNHEY and CDR2 SVGAGI. V lost 0 bases and J lost 3, with 12 bases in between. The CDR3 region has the DNA TGTGCCAGCAGTTACTCGTCTTACGGGGGCTACGAGCAGTACTTC. Encoded protein: CASSYSSYGGYEQYF.